Below, 3 T cell receptor beta chains from the same sample are listed, as sequenced in a study of identical twins. TCRdb reprocessed the 5' RACE reads with MiXCR, giving one entry per CDR3 protein. The sample yields 200,000 to 300,000 distinct CDR3 sequences, over 9.5% seen once. Sequenced: memory T cells sorted from blood. The receptors shown here come from a man aged 50 to 60 in good health.

This clonotype was recorded many times. The junction differs from germline at one of its ends, possibly a read error. The chain combines TRBV6-4 with TRBJ2-1, with D possibly being TRBD2 (5 bases). There are 12 residues in the CDR3. Germline assignment: CDR1 MRHNA and CDR2 SNTAGT. CDR3 region: CASSDSPSSTDF. CDR3 nucleotide sequence: TGTGCCAGCAGTGACTCGCCTAGCTCTACCGACTTC.

This clonotype occurred many times. The chain has TRBV6-5 and TRBJ2-1; a possible D gene is TRBD1 (7 bases). Trimming shortened V by 4 bases and J by 2 bases, and 18 bases separated the two germline ends. Germline CDR1 is MNHEY and CDR2 is SVGAGI. This CDR3 comprises 17 residues. The CDR3 region is CASSSFFRGDPYNEQFF. The CDR3 bases are TGTGCCAGCAGTTCCTTCTTCAGGGGGGATCCCTACAATGAGCAGTTCTTC.

The J gene is TRBJ2-7, the V gene TRBV5-1; 11 nucleotides agree with TRBD2. CDR1 is SGHRS and CDR2 is YFSETQ in the germline V gene. Trimming cost V 7 bases and J 2 bases; bases outside gene matches: 8. The CDR3 loop spans 15 amino acids. As DNA, the CDR3 is TGCGCCAGCTTCCTAGCGGGAGGACTCACCTACGAGCAGTACTTC. It translates to CASFLAGGLTYEQYF.